The 14 T cell receptor beta chains presented below share a single source sample, sequenced in a study of cytomegalovirus exposure and HLA in healthy donors. In the PCR, 60 Vbeta and 13 Jbeta primers were used. Data came from immunoSEQ multiplex PCR; TCRdb stores just in-frame clones and leaves some out. The sample includes under 200,000 clones, approximately 82% of them seen just once. The sample taken for sequencing was PBMCs. These TCRs come from a male donor in good health and CMV-seronegative.

V and J are TRBV6-1 and TRBJ2-5; 12 bases are shared with TRBD1. The CDR3 covers 15 residues. V shed 7 bases and J 1 base; nucleotides not matched to a gene: 4. Germline assignment: CDR1 MNHNS and CDR2 SASEGT. CDR3 coding DNA: TGTGCCAGCACCCGGGACAGGGGGCCCCAAGAGACCCAGTACTTC. It is translated as CASTRDRGPQETQYF.

J is TRBJ1-2 and V is TRBV9; 9 bases match TRBD1. V was clipped by 3 bases and J by 8 bases; unmatched bases: 14. CDR1 SGDLS and CDR2 YYNGEE come from the germline V gene. CDR3 size: 16 residues. The CDR3 here is CASSAGRDRAIRGYTF. In DNA form, the CDR3 reads TGTGCCAGCAGCGCTGGACGGGACAGGGCGATACGAGGCTACACCTTC.

The V call is TRBV4-2, the J call TRBJ1-4; D uncertain. The length of the CDR3 is 16 residues. Germline V gene lookup returns CDR1 LGHNA and CDR2 YNFKEQ. Trimming stripped 0 bases from V and 5 bases from J, with 13 bases between. This CDR3 is CASSQDRTAGNEKLFF. CDR3 sequence (DNA): TGTGCCAGCAGCCAAGATAGAACTGCGGGAAATGAAAAACTGTTTTTT.

The chain uses TRBV4-2 and TRBJ2-1; 8 bases align to TRBD2. CDR3 length: 17 residues. Germline V gives CDR1 LGHNA, CDR2 YNFKEQ. V was clipped by 0 bases and J by 8 bases; unmatched bases: 12. The CDR3 bases are TGTGCCAGCAGCCAAGATCGGGCGGGGGCCGGGGGGGATGAGCAGTTCTTC. This sequence encodes CASSQDRAGAGGDEQFF.

This chain joins TRBV9 and TRBJ2-3; weak D call: TRBD2 (5 bases). The germline CDR1 and CDR2 sequences are SGDLS and YYNGEE. Trimming shortened V by 0 bases and J by 12 bases, and 11 bases separated the two germline ends. This CDR3 has 12 amino acids. This CDR3 reads CASSVGSGKQYF. In DNA, the CDR3 is TGTGCCAGCAGCGTAGGGTCGGGGAAACAGTATTTT.

The chain is built from TRBV7-3 and TRBJ1-2; 7 positions match TRBD1. CDR1 is SGHTA, CDR2 FQGTGA, per germline. Unmatched junction bases numbered 14, after V lost 3 bases and J lost 10 bases. This CDR3 has 15 residues. CDR3 protein: CASSLRTGTAAVYTF. The CDR3 nucleotides are TGTGCCAGCAGCTTGCGAACCGGGACAGCCGCTGTCTACACCTTC. The variable domain in full, completed from reference TRBV7-3 and TRBJ1-2, reads GAGVSQTPSNKVTEKGKYVELRCDPISGHTALYWYRQSLGQGPEFLIYFQGTGAADDSGLPNDRFFAVRPEGSVSTLKIQRTERGDSAVYLCASSLRTGTAAVYTFGSGTRLTVV.

This rearrangement joins TRBV7-9 to TRBJ2-7; D is possibly TRBD2 (6 bases). Germline CDR1 SEHNR, CDR2 FQNEAQ (reference sequence). The V gene lost 5 bases and the J gene lost 3 bases, with 14 bases spanning the gap. The CDR3 is 14 amino acids. The CDR3 DNA reads TGTGCCAGCAGCCTCGGCGGGGTGGGCTACGAGCAGTACTTC. This translates into CASSLGGVGYEQYF.

CDR3 DNA sequence: TGTGCCAGCGCCCTAGCCGGCGGGAGCTACGAGCAGTACTTC. Translated, it gives CASALAGGSYEQYF. The chain couples TRBV27 to TRBJ2-7; 7 nucleotides align to TRBD2. The ends lost 8 bases at V and 3 bases at J; junction bases unmatched: 10. The CDR3 has 14 amino acids. Germline CDR1 is MNHEY and CDR2 is SMNVEV (reference sequence).

The gene calls are TRBV30 and TRBJ1-2; D may be TRBD1 (5 bases). Germline-derived CDR1 and CDR2 are GTSNPN and SVGIG (reference sequence). The CDR3 runs to 13 residues. V lost 5 bases and J 7 bases, leaving 17 bases between the germline ends. CDR3 loop: CAWRIGGTGGYTF. The CDR3 region has the DNA TGTGCCTGGCGCATCGGGGGTACGGGTGGCTACACCTTC.

The chain joins TRBV15 to TRBJ2-1, with D possibly matching TRBD2 (6 bases). V lost 1 base to trimming and J lost 6 bases, with 10 bases between them. The CDR3 totals 14 residues. Germline values: CDR1 LNHNV, CDR2 YYDKDF (reference sequence). The CDR3 bases are TGTGCCACCAGCAGAGGCGGGACGGTCAATGAGCAGTTCTTC. It encodes CATSRGGTVNEQFF.

This chain joins TRBV11-2 and TRBJ1-4; D is undetermined. The CDR3 loop spans 14 amino acids. V lost 3 bases and J 8 bases, leaving 13 bases between the germline ends. Germline CDR1 reads SGHAT; CDR2 reads FQNNGV. The CDR3 nucleotides read TGTGCCAGCAGCTTGAGTTTCGGGGAAGAAAAACTGTTTTTT. The encoded protein is CASSLSFGEEKLFF.

The V gene is TRBV4-1, the J gene TRBJ1-2; D perhaps matches TRBD1 (5 bases). The CDR3 runs 14 residues. Germline CDR1 reads MGHRA; CDR2 reads YSYEKL. Trimming removed 3 bases from V and 4 bases from J, with 12 bases in between. The CDR3 DNA reads TGCGCCAGCAGCCAGAAACAGGATGGCTATGGCTACACCTTC. Residues: CASSQKQDGYGYTF.

J is TRBJ1-1 and V is TRBV19, with 8 bases that match TRBD1. The trim removed 7 bases at V and 1 base at J, leaving 8 bases unmatched. CDR1 and CDR2 from the germline V gene are LNHDA and SQIVND (reference sequence). This CDR3 is built from 15 residues. The CDR3, as DNA: TGTGCCAGTATCCGGACAGGGAGGGAGAACACTGAAGCTTTCTTT. Its protein product is CASIRTGRENTEAFF.

The chain carries TRBV4-1 and TRBJ2-4, with D possibly being TRBD2 (5 bases). The CDR3 length is 17 residues. The V and J ends lost 1 base and 0 bases respectively, with 13 bases between them. In germline, CDR1 is MGHRA, CDR2 YSYEKL. The CDR3 DNA reads TGCGCCAGCAGCCAAGGGAGCGGAGCCCTAGCCAAAAACATTCAGTACTTC. It codes for CASSQGSGALAKNIQYF.